This is a list of T cell receptor beta chains from one sample in a study of T-cell reconstitution after alpha-beta-depleted transplantation in children. TCRdb fed the PCR reads into MiXCR, producing one record per CDR3 protein. There are about 98,000 distinct CDR3 sequences in the sample; 4.5% to 7.5% occur only once, and approximately 6.6% lies in the top ten. The source material was PBMCs, mostly from graft donor cells, sampled 60 days after TCRalphabeta/CD19-depleted stem cell transplant. Every receptor here comes from a female patient between 2 and 15 years old who had a stem cell transplant for Fanconi anemia, so the T cells may come from the graft donor. CDR3s include the opening cysteine and the closing phenylalanine or tryptophan.

length	V	J	CDR3
19	TRBV7-8	TRBJ2-2	CASSQTGTSGRADTGELFF
18	TRBV12-3/TRBV12-4	TRBJ2-4	CAFCLQGALALAKNIQYF
12	TRBV29-1	TRBJ1-5	CSVWDRNQPQHF
15	TRBV5-6	TRBJ2-3	CASTGLADHTDTQYF
13	TRBV14	TRBJ2-1	CASSQGWYNEQFF
16	TRBV18	TRBJ2-6	CASSPGGAPGANVLTF
14	TRBV3-1	TRBJ2-5	CASNSAGLEETQYF
15	TRBV2	TRBJ2-5	CASPGGEGAGETQYF
16	TRBV4-1	TRBJ2-7	CASSPRDAGVLWEQYF
15	TRBV18	TRBJ2-1	CASSPHHRGGDEQFF
16	TRBV10-3	TRBJ2-3	CAIRYGTGNFGDTQYF
14	TRBV20-1	TRBJ2-7	CSAHIGNRGYEQYF
12	TRBV28	TRBJ2-7	CASRLQGYEQYF
13	TRBV5-1	TRBJ2-7	CASSIAVSYEQYF
18	TRBV3-1	TRBJ2-3	CASSHLRLAGTRTDTQYF
16	TRBV3-1	TRBJ2-1	CASSQDPFGGHNEQFF
17	TRBV28	TRBJ2-6	CASSLRGHYSGANVLTF
18	TRBV20-1	TRBJ1-1	CSAGGLRQGRRVNTEAFF
13	TRBV7-9	TRBJ1-4	CASGARGKEKLFF
13	TRBV5-1	TRBJ1-1	CASSLTPTTEAFF
12	TRBV5-6	TRBJ1-5	CASSFYNQPQHF
15	TRBV12-3/TRBV12-4	TRBJ2-2	CASSLGQGKGGELFF
14	TRBV20-1	TRBJ2-3	CSAPSGGATDTQYF
18	TRBV29-1	TRBJ2-5	CSVVLVGRHNLVGETQYF
13	TRBV5-1	TRBJ2-3	CASSLGATDTQYF
15	TRBV4-2	TRBJ2-3	CASSPREPGTDTQYF
14	TRBV28	TRBJ2-3	CASSLFQATDTQYF
21	TRBV7-3	TRBJ2-2	CASSLIWRLAGGSKFTGELFF
14	TRBV7-2	TRBJ2-7	CASSLVGRAYEQYF
18	TRBV6-1	TRBJ2-4	CASSPWGIAGLAKNIQYF
12	TRBV24-1	TRBJ2-1	CATSDPLGSGTF
15	TRBV6-5	TRBJ2-5	CASSYGASPQETQYF
14	TRBV5-1	TRBJ2-1	CASSFKAPYNEQFF
14	TRBV6-5	TRBJ1-2	CASSPGRIDYGYTF
14	TRBV30	TRBJ2-3	CAWSRTGTTDTQYF
14	TRBV10-3	TRBJ2-3	CAISAGTGRDTQYF
17	TRBV3-1	TRBJ1-2	CASSQVFSPVTNYGYTF
14	TRBV11-3	TRBJ2-5	CASSQGGVGETQYF
16	TRBV5-1	TRBJ2-7	CASSFGAGGPLYEQYF